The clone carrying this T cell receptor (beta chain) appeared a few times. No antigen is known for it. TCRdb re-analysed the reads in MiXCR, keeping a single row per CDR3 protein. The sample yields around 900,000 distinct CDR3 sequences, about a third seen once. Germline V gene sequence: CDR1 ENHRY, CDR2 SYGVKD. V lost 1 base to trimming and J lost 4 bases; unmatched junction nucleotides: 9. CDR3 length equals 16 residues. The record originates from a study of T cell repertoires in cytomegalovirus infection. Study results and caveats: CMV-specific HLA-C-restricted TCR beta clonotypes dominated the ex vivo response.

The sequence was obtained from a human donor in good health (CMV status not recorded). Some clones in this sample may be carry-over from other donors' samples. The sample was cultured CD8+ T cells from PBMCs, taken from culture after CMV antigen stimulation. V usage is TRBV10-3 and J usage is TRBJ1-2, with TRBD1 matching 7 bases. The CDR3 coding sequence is TGTGCCATCAGTGAGTTAGGGACAGCTTTCCCCTATGGCTACACCTTC. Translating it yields CAISELGTAFPYGYTF.